A single sample gave rise to the 19 T cell receptor beta chains below, sequenced in a study of T cells after yellow fever vaccination (dated by TCRdb to about 2019). The treatment or condition label for this specimen denotes: live attenuated yellow fever vaccine strain. Library preparation used 5' RACE. For sequencing, an Illumina NovaSeq 6000 was employed. TCRdb reprocessed the public reads (quality trimming at Q25 with fastp, clone calling with MiXCR) and kept in-frame beta chains. Rows matching on CDR3 protein sequence are summarized as one entry with the most common DNA and genes. Present in this sample are 250,000 to 400,000 distinct CDR3 sequences, 3.5% to 5% of which were seen just once. Jointly, the top ten make up roughly a fifth of the sample. Sequenced here: PBMCs, sampled 15 days after the yellow fever booster vaccination. The source of these receptors is a man younger than 35 who received the YFV17D yellow fever vaccine.

The chain is built from TRBV5-1 and TRBJ2-3; perhaps TRBD1 as D (5 bases). Germline V gene data show CDR1 as SGHRS and CDR2 as YFSETQ. The CDR3 loop spans 12 amino acids. V was pared by 3 bases and J by 9 bases, with 11 bases between. CDR3 in amino acids: CASSSETVTQYF. The CDR3, as DNA: TGCGCCAGCAGCTCTGAGACAGTGACGCAGTATTTT.

At least ten counts were recorded for this clonotype. V gene TRBV12-3 or TRBV12-4 combines with J gene TRBJ1-5; TRBD1 aligns across 7 bases. The CDR3 contains 15 residues. V shed 3 bases, J shed 7 bases, and the junction held 9 bases outside the gene matches. CDR3 region: CASSFRQGGEQPQHF. The DNA for the CDR3 is TGTGCCAGCAGTTTTAGACAGGGAGGGGAGCAGCCCCAGCATTTT.

This clonotype was counted ten times or more. The chain recombines TRBV9 with TRBJ1-1; a weak D match, TRBD1 (5 bases). V was shortened by 3 bases and J by 3 bases, with 12 bases between the two germline ends. Germline V lookup: CDR1 SGDLS, CDR2 YYNGEE. The CDR3 totals 14 residues. In DNA form, the CDR3 reads TGTGCCAGCAGCGCCGCGGGGGTAGACACTGAAGCTTTCTTT. Its translation is CASSAAGVDTEAFF.

This clonotype was detected a few times. V usage is TRBV28 and J usage is TRBJ2-1, with D possibly matching TRBD2 (6 bases). Looked up from germline, CDR1 is MDHEN and CDR2 is SYDVKM. V shed 3 bases and J shed 2 bases, with 11 bases lying between them. This CDR3 spans 15 amino acids. The CDR3 nucleotides are TGTGCCAGCAGTTTGGCGGGGCCAACCTACAATGAGCAGTTCTTC. It yields the protein CASSLAGPTYNEQFF.

The chain employs TRBV5-1 and TRBJ2-2, with D tentatively TRBD1 or TRBD2 (6 bases each). V was clipped by 5 bases and J by 0 bases, with 14 bases between them. This CDR3 contains 16 residues. Germline CDR1 and CDR2: SGHRS and YFSETQ. The DNA of the CDR3 is TGCGCCAGCAGTTGGGGGGCACGACCGAACACCGGGGAGCTGTTTTTT. Amino acid sequence: CASSWGARPNTGELFF.

This clonotype was detected ten times or more. The chain links TRBV4-3 to TRBJ2-3, with a weak D call TRBD2 (6 bases). The CDR3 runs to 15 residues. Trimming stripped 6 bases from V and 3 bases from J, with 16 bases between. CDR1 and CDR2 from the germline V gene are LGHNA and YSLEER. The CDR3 loop reads CASRLGGASTDTQYF. CDR3 DNA sequence: TGCGCCAGCAGACTGGGCGGGGCGAGTACAGATACGCAGTATTTT.

V is TRBV3-1 and J is TRBJ2-7; 8 bases align to TRBD1. The V gene's germline CDR1 is LGHDT and CDR2 YNNKEL (reference sequence). The CDR3 covers 15 residues. V trimming: 4 bases; J trimming: 5 bases; junction bases outside the gene matches: 10. CDR3 region: CASSPRRTGTNEQYF. The CDR3 DNA sequence: TGTGCCAGCAGCCCGCGAAGGACAGGGACGAACGAGCAGTACTTC.

This rearrangement joins TRBV5-1 to TRBJ2-7; D not resolved. The length of the CDR3 is 15 residues. V was pared by 1 base and J by 6 bases, with 17 bases between. Germline V gene lookup returns CDR1 SGHRS and CDR2 YFSETQ. The CDR3 is CASSLRPAGESEQYV. The CDR3 DNA reads as TGCGCCAGCAGCTTGAGGCCAGCCGGTGAGTCCGAGCAGTACGTC.

This clonotype was observed many times. The rearrangement uses TRBV20-1 and TRBJ1-1, with TRBD1 as a possible D gene (5 bases). This CDR3 spans 14 amino acids. Germline lookup yields CDR1 DFQATT and CDR2 SNEGSKA (reference sequence). The CDR3 DNA sequence: TGCAGGCCCAAAACGGGACCGATGAACACTGAAGCTTTCTTT. Protein sequence: CRPKTGPMNTEAFF.

This chain connects TRBV20-1 to TRBJ1-2; 9 nucleotides match TRBD1. The CDR3 is 14 residues long. The V gene end was trimmed by 7 bases and the J gene end by 6 bases; junction bases not matched to a gene: 12. Per germline, CDR1 DFQATT and CDR2 SNEGSKA (reference sequence). The CDR3 sequence: CSVPRTGEGDGYTF. CDR3 DNA sequence: TGCAGTGTACCGAGGACAGGGGAAGGTGATGGCTACACCTTC.

This clonotype was picked up many times. The rearrangement links TRBV7-3 to TRBJ2-3; TRBD2 matches at 11 bases. Looked up from germline, CDR1 is SGHTA and CDR2 is FQGTGA. V was pared by 5 bases and J by 2 bases, with 9 bases of the junction left unmatched. This CDR3 contains 17 residues. DNA of the CDR3: TGTGCCAGCAGCCTCCCGACTAGCGGGGCTGTCACAGATACGCAGTATTTT. Translated: CASSLPTSGAVTDTQYF.

This clonotype has more than one count but fewer than ten. The V call is TRBV27, the J call TRBJ2-1, with D unresolved. Germline V gives CDR1 MNHEY, CDR2 SMNVEV (reference sequence). Trimming shortened V by 3 bases and J by 0 bases, and 9 bases separated the two germline ends. The CDR3 is 15 amino acids. CDR3 sequence (DNA): TGTGCCAGCAGTTTTCCCGAAAGCTCCTACAATGAGCAGTTCTTC. Translation gives CASSFPESSYNEQFF.

This clonotype turned up a few times. The chain is built from TRBV6-5 and TRBJ1-2; D unresolved. This CDR3 region has 11 residues. Germline V lookup: CDR1 MNHEY, CDR2 SVGAGI. Between the trimmed V and J ends, which lost 6 bases and 8 bases, there was a span of 10 bases. The CDR3 DNA follows: TGTGCCAGCAGACTCCGAGGGGGCTACACCTTC. It yields the protein CASRLRGGYTF.

This clonotype was observed at least ten times. J is TRBJ1-2 and V is TRBV4-3; 7 nucleotides match TRBD1. The CDR3 totals 16 residues. Germline V lookup: CDR1 LGHNA, CDR2 YSLEER. The junction had 6 bases not matched to a gene; V was cut back by 0 bases and J by 2 bases. Here the CDR3 reads CASSQDGTDGNYGYTF. CDR3 sequence (DNA): TGCGCCAGCAGCCAAGATGGGACAGATGGAAACTATGGCTACACCTTC.

In this sample, this clonotype turned up many times. This chain joins TRBV6-6 and TRBJ1-1, with unresolved D. This CDR3 contains 13 residues. Between the trimmed V and J ends, which lost 7 bases and 6 bases, there was a span of 15 bases. Germline V lookup: CDR1 MNHNY, CDR2 SVGAGI (reference sequence). The CDR3 nucleotides read TGTGCCAGCATGGTAGACGAGTTCCCTGAAGCTTTCTTT. It is translated as CASMVDEFPEAFF.

To note about this clonotype: A read error may be the cause here, since a much bigger clone is one base away. The V gene is TRBV29-1, the J gene TRBJ2-1; D gene uncertain. The CDR3 spans 12 residues. V lost 3 bases and J lost 4, with 7 bases in between. Germline loops: CDR1 SQVTM, CDR2 ANQGSEA. The CDR3 here is CSVDRRYNEQFF. The DNA for the CDR3 is TGCAGCGTTGACAGGCGGTACAATGAGCAGTTCTTC.

In this sample, this clonotype turned up many times. The chain recombines TRBV6-2 or TRBV6-3 with TRBJ1-6; D not resolved. Trimming removed 2 bases from V and 2 bases from J, with 13 bases in between. Germline V gene lookup returns CDR1 MNHEY and CDR2 SVGEGT. The CDR3 length is 17 residues. CDR3 protein: CASSYDGYSAYNSPLHF. In DNA form, the CDR3 reads TGTGCCAGCAGTTACGACGGATATTCGGCCTATAATTCACCCCTCCACTTT.

In DNA, the CDR3 is TGTGCCAGCAGCTTAGCATACTCACCCCTCCACTTT. This codes for CASSLAYSPLHF. The V call is TRBV7-2, the J call TRBJ1-6; D uncertain. The CDR3 has 12 residues. CDR1 is SGHTA and CDR2 is FQGNSA in the germline V gene. Trimming removed 0 bases from V and 10 bases from J, with 4 bases in between.

The chain is built from TRBV4-2 and TRBJ2-1; 13 bases align to TRBD2. V trimming: 3 bases; J trimming: 3 bases; junction bases outside the gene matches: 5. Germline V gives CDR1 LGHNA, CDR2 YNFKEQ. The CDR3 spans 17 residues. The CDR3 coding sequence is TGTGCCAGCAGCCAGGTAGGGACTAGCGGGAACTACAATGAGCAGTTCTTC. Its protein product is CASSQVGTSGNYNEQFF.